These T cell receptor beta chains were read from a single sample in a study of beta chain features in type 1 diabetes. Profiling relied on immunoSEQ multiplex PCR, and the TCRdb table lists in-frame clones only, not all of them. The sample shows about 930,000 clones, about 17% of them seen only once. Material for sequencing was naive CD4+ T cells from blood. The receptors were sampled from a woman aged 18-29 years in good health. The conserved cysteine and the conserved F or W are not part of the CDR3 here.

ASSHQPYEQF	TRBJ2-1	TRBV14
ASSPLIPIQPQH	TRBJ1-5	TRBV28
ASSFRTGQETQY	TRBJ2-5	TRBV11-2
ASRGTGLSYEQY	TRBJ2-7	TRBV6-6
ASSLDGPYYEQY	TRBJ2-7	TRBV11-2
ASSYYWDTGELF	TRBJ2-2	TRBV6-5
ASSLLQGLVGELF	TRBJ2-2	TRBV27
ASSMSGAITYEQY	TRBJ2-7	TRBV19
ASSLIEGRDYNEQF	TRBJ2-1	TRBV7-8
ASSQDPGTSYGTQY	TRBJ2-5	TRBV14
SVSTDTQY	TRBJ2-3	TRBV20-1
ASSLDSRSYEQY	TRBJ2-7	TRBV5-1
ASSTSGSTYEQY	TRBJ2-7	TRBV7-2
ASSLLTGGGGNEKLF	TRBJ1-4	TRBV13
ASSLAGGTSGYTDTQY	TRBJ2-3	TRBV7-2
ASSNPGGRPVNEQF	TRBJ2-1	TRBV5-4
ASSREGSYEQY	TRBJ2-7	TRBV5-1
ASMDSYNEQF	TRBJ2-1	TRBV19
ASSLGRGLTDTQY	TRBJ2-3	TRBV28
ASGELAALVEQY	TRBJ2-7	TRBV5-1
ASSSERNEQF	TRBJ2-1	TRBV7-2
SVEIPWGATDTQY	TRBJ2-3	TRBV29-1
ASSQWQGVGTDTQY	TRBJ2-3	TRBV28
ASSQFEGTQY	TRBJ2-5	TRBV9
ATSRDLTTDTQY	TRBJ2-3	TRBV15
ASSMDREQPQH	TRBJ1-5	TRBV18
ASSLARRQGAEAF	TRBJ1-1	TRBV7-8
ASTGHSGNTIY	TRBJ1-3	TRBV2
ASSSLAGRVDTQY	TRBJ2-3	TRBV6-5
ASSLRTYGELF	TRBJ2-2	TRBV5-6
ASSLQRSYNEQF	TRBJ2-1	TRBV7-2
ASSLLYNEQF	TRBJ2-1	TRBV4-1
ASSLGSGNTIY	TRBJ1-3	TRBV11-2
ASSPGTSGSTYEQY	TRBJ2-7	TRBV7-9
SAKGLAGNLNEQF	TRBJ2-1	TRBV29-1
ASSQDVSGNSYEQY	TRBJ2-7	TRBV4-3
ASSNPLAGAPYEQY	TRBJ2-7	TRBV11-2
ASSLQGGSYEQY	TRBJ2-7	TRBV7-2
ASSSTDGNTEAF	TRBJ1-1	TRBV7-9
ASSKGTSGRDTQY	TRBJ2-3	TRBV5-6
ASSLTSGTYNEQF	TRBJ2-1	TRBV7-2
ASSLGEQGLYNEQF	TRBJ2-1	TRBV5-1
ASSQGRGYTDTQY	TRBJ2-3	TRBV4-1
ASSLALDRLAKNIQY	TRBJ2-4	TRBV7-2
ASSVTDTQY	TRBJ2-3	TRBV2
ASSIWENTEAF	TRBJ1-1	TRBV19
ASSPRTSGTTQY	TRBJ2-3	TRBV7-3
ASRPSRTDTQY	TRBJ2-3	TRBV7-9
ASTRIGNIQY	TRBJ2-4	TRBV2
ASSLRDRNQPQH	TRBJ1-5	TRBV11-2
ASTGGPRGSYEQY	TRBJ2-7	TRBV2
ASATGGPYEQY	TRBJ2-7	TRBV2
ASSEHGTGFAGSYNEQF	TRBJ2-1	TRBV9
ASSSKRTRRTEAF	TRBJ1-1	TRBV7-8
ASRGGTGSYNEQF	TRBJ2-1	TRBV27